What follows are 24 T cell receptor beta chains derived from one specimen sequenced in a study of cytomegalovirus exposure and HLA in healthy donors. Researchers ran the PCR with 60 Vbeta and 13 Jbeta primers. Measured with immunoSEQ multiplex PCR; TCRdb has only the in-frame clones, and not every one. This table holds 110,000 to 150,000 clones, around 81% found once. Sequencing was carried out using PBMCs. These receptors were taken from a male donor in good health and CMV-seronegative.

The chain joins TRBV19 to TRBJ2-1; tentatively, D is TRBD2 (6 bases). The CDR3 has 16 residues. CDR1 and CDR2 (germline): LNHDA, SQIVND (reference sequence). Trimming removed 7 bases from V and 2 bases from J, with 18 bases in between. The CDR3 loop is CASTNGGGKPYNEQFF. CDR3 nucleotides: TGTGCCAGTACCAATGGGGGAGGAAAACCCTACAATGAGCAGTTCTTC.

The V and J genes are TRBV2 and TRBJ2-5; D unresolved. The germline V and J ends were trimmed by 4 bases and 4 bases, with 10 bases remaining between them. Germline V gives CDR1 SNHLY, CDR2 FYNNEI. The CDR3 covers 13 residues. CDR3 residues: CASSAEIRETQYF. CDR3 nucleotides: TGTGCCAGCAGTGCCGAAATTAGAGAGACCCAGTACTTC.

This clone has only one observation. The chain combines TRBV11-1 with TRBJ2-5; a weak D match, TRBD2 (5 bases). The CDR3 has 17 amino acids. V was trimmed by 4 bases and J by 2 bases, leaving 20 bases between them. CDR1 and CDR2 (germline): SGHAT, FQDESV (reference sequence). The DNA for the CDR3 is TGTGCCAGCAGCTCCCCACTTTGGATGGGAGCACAAGAGACCCAGTACTTC. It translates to CASSSPLWMGAQETQYF.

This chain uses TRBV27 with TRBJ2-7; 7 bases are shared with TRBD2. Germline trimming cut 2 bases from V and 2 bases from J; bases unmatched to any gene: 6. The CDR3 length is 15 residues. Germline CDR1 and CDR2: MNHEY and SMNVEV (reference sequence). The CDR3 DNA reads TGTGCCAGCAGTTTACGGTTCGGACTAGCCTACGAGCAGTACTTC. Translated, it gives CASSLRFGLAYEQYF.

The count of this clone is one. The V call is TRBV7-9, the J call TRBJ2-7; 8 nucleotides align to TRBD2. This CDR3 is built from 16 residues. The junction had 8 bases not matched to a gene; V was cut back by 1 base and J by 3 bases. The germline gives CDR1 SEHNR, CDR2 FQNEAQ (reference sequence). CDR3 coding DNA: TGTGCCAGCAGCTTAGTCGGGGGGGCCACCAGCTACGAGCAGTACTTC. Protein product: CASSLVGGATSYEQYF.

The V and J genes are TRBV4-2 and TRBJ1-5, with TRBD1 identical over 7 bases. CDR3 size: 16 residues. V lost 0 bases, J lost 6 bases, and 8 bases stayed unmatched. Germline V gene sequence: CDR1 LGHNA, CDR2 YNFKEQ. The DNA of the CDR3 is TGTGCCAGCAGCCAAGAAGGGGGCAGGGGAGGTCAGCCCCAGCATTTT. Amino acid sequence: CASSQEGGRGGQPQHF.

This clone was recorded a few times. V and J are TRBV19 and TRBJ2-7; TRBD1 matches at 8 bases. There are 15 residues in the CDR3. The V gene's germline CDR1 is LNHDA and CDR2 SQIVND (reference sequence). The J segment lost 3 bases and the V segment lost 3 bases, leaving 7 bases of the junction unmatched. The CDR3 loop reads CASSITPGGDYEQYF. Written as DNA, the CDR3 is TGTGCCAGTAGTATCACGCCAGGGGGCGACTACGAGCAGTACTTC.

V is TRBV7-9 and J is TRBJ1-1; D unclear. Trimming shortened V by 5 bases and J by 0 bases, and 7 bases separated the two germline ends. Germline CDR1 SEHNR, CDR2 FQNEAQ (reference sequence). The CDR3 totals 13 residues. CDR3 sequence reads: CASSATLNTEAFF. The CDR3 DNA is TGTGCCAGCAGCGCGACATTGAACACTGAAGCTTTCTTT.

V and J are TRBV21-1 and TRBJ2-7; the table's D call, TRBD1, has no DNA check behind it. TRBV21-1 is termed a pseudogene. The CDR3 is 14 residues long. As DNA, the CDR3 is TGTGCCAGCACCACCGGGACAGGCGAGTACGAGCAGTACTTC. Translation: CASTTGTGEYEQYF.

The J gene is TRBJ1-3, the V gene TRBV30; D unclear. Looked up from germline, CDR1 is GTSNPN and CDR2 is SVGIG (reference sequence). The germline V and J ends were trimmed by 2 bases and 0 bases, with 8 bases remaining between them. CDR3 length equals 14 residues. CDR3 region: CAWSYRSSGNTIYF. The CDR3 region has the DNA TGTGCCTGGAGTTATCGGAGCTCTGGAAACACCATATATTTT.

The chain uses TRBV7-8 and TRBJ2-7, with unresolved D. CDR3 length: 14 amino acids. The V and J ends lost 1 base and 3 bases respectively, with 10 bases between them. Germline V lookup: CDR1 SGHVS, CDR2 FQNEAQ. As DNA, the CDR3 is TGTGCCAGCAGCTTAGTCCCCCTTAACTACGAGCAGTACTTC. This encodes CASSLVPLNYEQYF. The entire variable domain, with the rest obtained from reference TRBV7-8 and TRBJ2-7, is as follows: GAGVSQSPRYKVAKRGQDVALRCDPISGHVSLFWYQQALGQGPEFLTYFQNEAQLDKSGLPSDRFFAERPEGSVSTLKIQRTQQEDSAVYLCASSLVPLNYEQYFGPGTRLTVT.

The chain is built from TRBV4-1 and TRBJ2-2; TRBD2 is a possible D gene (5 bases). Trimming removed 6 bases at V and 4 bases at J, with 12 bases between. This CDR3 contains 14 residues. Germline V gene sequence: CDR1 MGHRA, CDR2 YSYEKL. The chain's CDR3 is CASSLDGLTGELFF. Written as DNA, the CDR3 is TGCGCCAGCAGTCTCGACGGACTCACCGGGGAGCTGTTTTTT.

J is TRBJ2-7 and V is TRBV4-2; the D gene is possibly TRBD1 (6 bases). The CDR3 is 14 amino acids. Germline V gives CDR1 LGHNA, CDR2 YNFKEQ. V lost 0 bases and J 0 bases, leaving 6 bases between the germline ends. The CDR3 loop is CASSQDRGSYEQYF. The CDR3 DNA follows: TGTGCCAGCAGCCAAGACAGGGGCTCCTACGAGCAGTACTTC.

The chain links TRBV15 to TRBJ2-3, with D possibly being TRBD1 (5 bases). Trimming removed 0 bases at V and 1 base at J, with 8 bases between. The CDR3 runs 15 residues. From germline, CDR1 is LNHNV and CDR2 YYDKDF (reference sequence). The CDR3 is CATSRDLGGTDTQYF. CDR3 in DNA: TGTGCCACCAGCAGAGATCTAGGGGGCACAGATACGCAGTATTTT.

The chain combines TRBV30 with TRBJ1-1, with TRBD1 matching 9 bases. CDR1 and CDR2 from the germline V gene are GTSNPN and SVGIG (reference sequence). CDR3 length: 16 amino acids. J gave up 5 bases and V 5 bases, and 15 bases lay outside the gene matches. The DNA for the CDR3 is TGTGCCTGGGGGGTGGGGACAGGGTTGATCGGGACTGAAGCTTTCTTT. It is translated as CAWGVGTGLIGTEAFF.

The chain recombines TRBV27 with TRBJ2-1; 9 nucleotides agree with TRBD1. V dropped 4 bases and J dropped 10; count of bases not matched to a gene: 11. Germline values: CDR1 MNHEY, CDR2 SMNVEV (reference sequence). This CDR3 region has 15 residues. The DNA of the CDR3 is TGTGCCAGCAGTTCTCCGGGACAGGGCTTATGGGAGCAGTTCTTC. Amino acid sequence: CASSSPGQGLWEQFF.

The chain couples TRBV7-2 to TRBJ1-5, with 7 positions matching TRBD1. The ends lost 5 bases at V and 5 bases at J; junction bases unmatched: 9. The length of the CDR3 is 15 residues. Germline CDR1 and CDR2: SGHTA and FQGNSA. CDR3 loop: CASSPQTGFDQPQHF. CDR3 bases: TGTGCCAGCAGCCCCCAGACAGGGTTCGATCAGCCCCAGCATTTT.

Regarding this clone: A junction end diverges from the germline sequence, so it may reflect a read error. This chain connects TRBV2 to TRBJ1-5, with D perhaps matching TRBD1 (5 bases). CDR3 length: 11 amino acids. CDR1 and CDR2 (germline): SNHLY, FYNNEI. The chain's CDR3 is CASAYGAYSRF. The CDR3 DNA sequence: TGTGCCAGCGCTTATGGGGCTTACTCGCGTTTT.

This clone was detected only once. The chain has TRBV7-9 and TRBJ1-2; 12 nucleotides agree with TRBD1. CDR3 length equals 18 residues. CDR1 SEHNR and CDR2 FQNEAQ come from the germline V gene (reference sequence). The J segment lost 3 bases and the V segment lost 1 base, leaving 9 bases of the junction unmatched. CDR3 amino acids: CASSLVWDRGLSDYGYTF. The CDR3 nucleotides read TGTGCCAGCAGCTTAGTTTGGGACAGGGGGCTGTCCGACTATGGCTACACCTTC.

This CDR3 reads CASSNDRGAYNEQFF. In nucleotides, the CDR3 is TGTGCCAGTAGTAATGACAGGGGGGCCTACAATGAGCAGTTCTTC. The rearrangement joins TRBV19 to TRBJ2-1; TRBD1 matches 9 bases. The J segment lost 2 bases and the V segment lost 4 bases, leaving 3 bases of the junction unmatched. CDR1 is LNHDA and CDR2 is SQIVND in the germline V gene (reference sequence). This CDR3 is 15 amino acids long.

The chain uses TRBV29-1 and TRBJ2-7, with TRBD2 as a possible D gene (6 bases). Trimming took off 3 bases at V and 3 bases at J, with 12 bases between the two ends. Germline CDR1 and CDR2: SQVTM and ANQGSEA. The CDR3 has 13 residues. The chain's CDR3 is CSVDGGADYEQYF. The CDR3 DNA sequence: TGCAGCGTTGACGGAGGGGCCGACTACGAGCAGTACTTC.

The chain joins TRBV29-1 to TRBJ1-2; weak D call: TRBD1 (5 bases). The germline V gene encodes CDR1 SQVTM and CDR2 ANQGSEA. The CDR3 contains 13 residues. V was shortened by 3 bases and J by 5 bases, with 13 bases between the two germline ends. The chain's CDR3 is CSVDVGREYGYTF. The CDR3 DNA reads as TGCAGCGTTGATGTGGGGCGGGAGTATGGCTACACCTTC. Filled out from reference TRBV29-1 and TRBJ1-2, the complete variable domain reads SAVISQKPSRDICQRGTSLTIQCQVDSQVTMMFWYRQQPGQSLTLIATANQGSEATYESGFVIDKFPISRPNLTFSTLTVSNMSPEDSSIYLCSVDVGREYGYTFGSGTRLTVV.

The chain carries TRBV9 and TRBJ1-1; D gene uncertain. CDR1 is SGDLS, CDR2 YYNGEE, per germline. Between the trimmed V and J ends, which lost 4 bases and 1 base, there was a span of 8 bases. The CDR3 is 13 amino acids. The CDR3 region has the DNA TGTGCCAGCAGCCCTCGGGGGAACACTGAAGCTTTCTTT. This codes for CASSPRGNTEAFF.

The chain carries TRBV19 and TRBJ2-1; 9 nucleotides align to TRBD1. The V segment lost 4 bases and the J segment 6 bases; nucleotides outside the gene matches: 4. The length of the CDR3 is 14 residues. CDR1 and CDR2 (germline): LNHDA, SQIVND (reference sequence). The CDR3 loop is CASSRTGEGNEQFF. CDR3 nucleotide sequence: TGTGCCAGTAGTAGGACAGGGGAGGGCAATGAGCAGTTCTTC.